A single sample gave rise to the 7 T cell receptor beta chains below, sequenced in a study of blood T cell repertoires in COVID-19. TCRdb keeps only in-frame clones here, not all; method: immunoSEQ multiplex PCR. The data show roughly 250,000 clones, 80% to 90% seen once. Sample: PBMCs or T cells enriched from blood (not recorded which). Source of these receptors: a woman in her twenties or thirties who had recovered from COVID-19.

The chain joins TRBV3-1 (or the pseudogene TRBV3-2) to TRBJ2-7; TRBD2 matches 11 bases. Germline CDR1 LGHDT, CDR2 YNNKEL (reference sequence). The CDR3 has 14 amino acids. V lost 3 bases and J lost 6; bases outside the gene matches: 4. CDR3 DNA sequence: TGTGCCAGCAGCCATAGCGGGGGGGAAGGCGAGCAGTACTTC. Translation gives CASSHSGGEGEQYF.

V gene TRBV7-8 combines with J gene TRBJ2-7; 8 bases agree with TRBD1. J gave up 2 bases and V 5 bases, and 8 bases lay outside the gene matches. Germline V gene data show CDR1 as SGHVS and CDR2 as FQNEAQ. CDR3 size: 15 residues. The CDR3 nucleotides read TGTGCCAGCAGCACAGGACAGGGACCTCCCTACGAGCAGTACTTC. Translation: CASSTGQGPPYEQYF.

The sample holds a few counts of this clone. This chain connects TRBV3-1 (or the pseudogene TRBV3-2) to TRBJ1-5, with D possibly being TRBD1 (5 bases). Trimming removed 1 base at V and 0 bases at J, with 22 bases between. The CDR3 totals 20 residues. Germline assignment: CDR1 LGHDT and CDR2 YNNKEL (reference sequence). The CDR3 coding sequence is TGTGCCAGCAGCCAAGTCCGTACCCCTGTGGGGCACTATAGCAATCAGCCCCAGCATTTT. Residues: CASSQVRTPVGHYSNQPQHF.

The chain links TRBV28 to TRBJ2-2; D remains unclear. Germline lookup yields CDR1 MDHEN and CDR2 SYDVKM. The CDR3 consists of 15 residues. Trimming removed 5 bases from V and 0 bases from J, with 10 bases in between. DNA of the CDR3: TGTGCCAGCAGTCCATCTAACCCGAACACCGGGGAGCTGTTTTTT. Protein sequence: CASSPSNPNTGELFF.

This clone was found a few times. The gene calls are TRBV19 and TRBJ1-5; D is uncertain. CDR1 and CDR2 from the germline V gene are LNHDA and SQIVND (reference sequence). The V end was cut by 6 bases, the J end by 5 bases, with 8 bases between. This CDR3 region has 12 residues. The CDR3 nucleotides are TGTGCCAGTAGGGGAGTGTATCAGCCCCAGCATTTT. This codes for CASRGVYQPQHF.

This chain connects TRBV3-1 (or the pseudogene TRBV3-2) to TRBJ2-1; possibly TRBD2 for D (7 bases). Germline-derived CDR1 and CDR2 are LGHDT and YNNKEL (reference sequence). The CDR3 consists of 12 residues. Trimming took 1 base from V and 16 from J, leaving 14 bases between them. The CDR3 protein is CASSQGGAGAFF. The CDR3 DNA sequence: TGTGCCAGCAGCCAAGGCGGTGCGGGGGCCTTCTTC.

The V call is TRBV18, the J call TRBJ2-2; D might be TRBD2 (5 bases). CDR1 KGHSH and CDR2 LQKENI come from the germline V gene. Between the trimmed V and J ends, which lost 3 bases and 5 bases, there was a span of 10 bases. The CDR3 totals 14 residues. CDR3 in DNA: TGTGCCAGCTCACCCTGGGAGAGGACCGGGGAGCTGTTTTTT. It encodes CASSPWERTGELFF.